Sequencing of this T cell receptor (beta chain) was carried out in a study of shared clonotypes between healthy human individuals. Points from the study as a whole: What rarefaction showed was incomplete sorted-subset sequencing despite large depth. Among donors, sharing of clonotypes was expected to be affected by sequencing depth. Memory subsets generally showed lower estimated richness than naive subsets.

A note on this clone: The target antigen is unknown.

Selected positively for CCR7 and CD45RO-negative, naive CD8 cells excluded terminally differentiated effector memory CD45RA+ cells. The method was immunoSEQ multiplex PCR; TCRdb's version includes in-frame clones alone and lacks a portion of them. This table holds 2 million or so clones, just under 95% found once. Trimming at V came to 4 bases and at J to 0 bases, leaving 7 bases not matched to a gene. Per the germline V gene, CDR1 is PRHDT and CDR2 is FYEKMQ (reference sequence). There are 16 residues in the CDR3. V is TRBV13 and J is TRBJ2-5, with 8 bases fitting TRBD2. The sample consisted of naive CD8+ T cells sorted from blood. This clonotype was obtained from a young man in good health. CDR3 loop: CASSSRLAGYQETQYF. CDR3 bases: TGTGCCAGCAGCTCCCGCTTAGCGGGATACCAAGAGACCCAGTACTTC.